This TCR beta chain was retrieved from a study of human T cells and chemical hapten exposure. Study as a whole: Patch tests delivered 0.01% DPC to the upper back and were evaluated at 6 days. Broader study findings: No alteration of TCRs above 1 in 1000 frequency was seen with DPC sensitization.

The CDR3 loop spans 14 amino acids. Germline V gene data show CDR1 as MNHEY and CDR2 as SVGAGI. V lost 8 bases and J lost 7, with 18 bases in between. Stated time point: pre-sensitization, week 0. Noted treatment: therapeutic diphenylcyclopropenone sensitization with weekly scalp DPC. Samples of blood were obtained prior to the application of each patch test. The library tagged each cDNA molecule with unique molecular identifiers. MiXCR, applied by TCRdb to the RACE reads, yields one record per CDR3 protein. Among 62,000 or so distinct CDR3 sequences listed, approximately 9.9% were seen once. This clonotype was counted between two and nine times. Its matching antigen is unknown.

The clonotype was recovered from a woman aged 50 to 60 with alopecia areata. Some clones in this sample may be carry-over from other donors' samples. This specimen consisted of whole blood, obtained in connection with sensitization to the hapten diphenylcyclopropenone (DPC). V is TRBV6-5 and J is TRBJ1-5; tentative D call: TRBD1 (6 bases). CDR3 in DNA: TGTGCCAGCGCCCAAAACAGGGTAGGACAGCCCCAGCATTTT. Residues: CASAQNRVGQPQHF.